This TCR beta chain was documented in a study of blood T cell repertoires in COVID-19. Across the study: Samples representing acute and convalescent COVID-19 were sourced from the United States, Italy and Spain. The cDNA or gDNA used as material had been derived from T cells, B-cell-depleted T cells, or PBMCs.

The CDR3 covers 14 residues. From germline, CDR1 is SGHRS and CDR2 YFSETQ. Trimming took 4 bases from V and 5 from J; bases not matched to a gene: 3. The method was immunoSEQ multiplex PCR; TCRdb's version includes in-frame clones alone and lacks a portion of them. The data show about 170,000 clones, 80% to 90% seen once. The receptor was derived from a woman aged 65 to 85 who had recovered from COVID-19. V gene TRBV5-1 combines with J gene TRBJ2-1; TRBD2 aligns across 10 bases. The specimen was peripheral blood. CDR3 in DNA: TGCGCCAGCAGCCGGACTAGCGGACACAATGAGCAGTTCTTC. Translating it yields CASSRTSGHNEQFF.